Each of the 11 T cell receptor beta chains below was sequenced from the same sample in a study of shared clonotypes between healthy human individuals. Produced via immunoSEQ multiplex PCR; TCRdb's table is partial and in-frame only. This sample has approximately 1.5 million clones, with 95% to 99% found just once. Specimen: naive CD4+ T cells sorted from blood. As for subset: CD45RA+ positively selected. These receptors were obtained from a man aged 25 to 40 in good health.

The chain uses TRBV27 and TRBJ2-7; D ambiguous. The V and J ends lost 3 bases and 7 bases respectively, with 13 bases between them. CDR1 and CDR2 (germline): MNHEY, SMNVEV (reference sequence). The CDR3 runs to 13 residues. CDR3 sequence: CASSFDRKWEQYF. DNA for the CDR3: TGTGCCAGCAGTTTCGATCGGAAGTGGGAGCAGTACTTC.

With regard to this clone: Other DNA sequences in the same sample also yield this CDR3. The chain links TRBV6-6 to TRBJ1-1; D not resolved. This CDR3 comprises 14 residues. Deletions cut 0 bases from V and 4 bases from J, with 9 bases between. In germline, CDR1 is MNHNY, CDR2 SVGAGI (reference sequence). The CDR3 DNA is TGTGCCAGCAGTTACTCTCCGGGCGGCACTGAAGCTTTCTTT. It is translated as CASSYSPGGTEAFF.

This clone is a singleton in its sample. The rearrangement links TRBV28 to TRBJ2-2; 8 bases are a match to TRBD2. The length of the CDR3 is 18 residues. The germline CDR1 and CDR2 sequences are MDHEN and SYDVKM. The junction had 14 bases not matched to a gene; V was cut back by 1 base and J by 7 bases. CDR3 in DNA: TGTGCCAGCAGTTTATTAGGGCTTCGGACTAGCAATGTCGGGGAGCTGTTTTTT. Residues: CASSLLGLRTSNVGELFF.

The CDR3 is CASSPRDPGLGSEKLFF. Written as DNA, the CDR3 is TGTGCCAGCTCACCCCGGGACCCCGGCCTAGGTAGTGAAAAACTGTTTTTT. The rearrangement uses TRBV18 and TRBJ1-4; possible D gene TRBD1, 5 bases. The germline CDR1 and CDR2 sequences are KGHSH and LQKENI. This CDR3 contains 17 residues. V gave up 3 bases and J gave up 7 bases, with 21 bases separating them.

V is TRBV6-5 and J is TRBJ2-7; weak D call: TRBD1 (5 bases). Germline values: CDR1 MNHEY, CDR2 SVGAGI. The CDR3 length is 15 residues. V was trimmed by 6 bases and J by 4 bases, leaving 19 bases between them. This CDR3 reads CASSPTGPGLYEQYF. CDR3 in DNA: TGTGCCAGCAGCCCAACAGGTCCTGGCCTATACGAGCAGTACTTC.

This chain uses TRBV28 with TRBJ2-7, with TRBD2 matching 8 bases. The CDR3 runs to 14 residues. Germline CDR1 reads MDHEN; CDR2 reads SYDVKM. After removal of 8 bases from V and 3 bases from J, the junction contained 9 bases not matched to a gene. The CDR3 protein is CASGESLADYEQYF. The CDR3 coding sequence is TGTGCCAGCGGGGAATCACTAGCGGACTACGAGCAGTACTTC.

The rearrangement uses TRBV19 and TRBJ1-1; 7 bases map to TRBD1. The CDR3 has 13 residues. The germline V gene has CDR1 LNHDA and CDR2 SQIVND (reference sequence). The J segment lost 5 bases and the V segment lost 7 bases, leaving 7 bases of the junction unmatched. The CDR3 sequence is CASTRQGWTEAFF. The CDR3, as DNA: TGTGCCAGTACGAGACAGGGTTGGACTGAAGCTTTCTTT.

The CDR3, as DNA: TGTGCCAGCTCAAGAGGGGGCGAAGAGACCCAGTACTTC. Its translation: CASSRGGEETQYF. This chain links TRBV18 with TRBJ2-5; 7 nucleotides line up with TRBD1. The trim removed 5 bases at V and 3 bases at J, leaving 3 bases unmatched. Germline CDR1 KGHSH, CDR2 LQKENI. The CDR3 is 13 residues long.

Points on this clone: The same CDR3 is also encoded by other DNA sequences in this sample. This chain joins TRBV9 and TRBJ2-2; 12 bases map to TRBD2. After removal of 2 bases from V and 2 bases from J, the junction contained 1 base not matched to a gene. This CDR3 is 16 amino acids long. The germline V gene encodes CDR1 SGDLS and CDR2 YYNGEE. CDR3 DNA sequence: TGTGCCAGCAGCGTCGGACTAGCGGGAAACACCGGGGAGCTGTTTTTT. Residues: CASSVGLAGNTGELFF.

The rearrangement uses TRBV14 and TRBJ2-1; TRBD2 agrees at 7 bases. CDR1 is SGHDN and CDR2 is FVKESK in the germline V gene. The trim removed 4 bases at V and 4 bases at J, leaving 10 bases unmatched. The CDR3 totals 16 residues. CDR3 in amino acids: CASSPSGRERYNEQFF. In nucleotides, the CDR3 is TGTGCCAGCAGCCCTTCGGGGCGGGAGAGGTACAATGAGCAGTTCTTC.

The V and J genes are TRBV7-6 and TRBJ2-2; 13 bases are shared with TRBD2. The V segment lost 4 bases and the J segment 5 bases; nucleotides outside the gene matches: 4. The CDR3 sequence is 16 residues long. The V gene's germline CDR1 is SGHVS and CDR2 FNYEAQ. CDR3 protein: CASSSRLAGGTGELFF. The CDR3 DNA reads as TGTGCCAGCAGCTCCCGACTAGCGGGAGGTACCGGGGAGCTGTTTTTT.